The 27 T cell receptor beta chains below come from one sample, sequenced in a study of shared clonotypes between healthy human individuals. Produced via immunoSEQ multiplex PCR; TCRdb's table is partial and in-frame only. This table holds approximately 2.1 million clones, just over 90% found once. The sample comprised naive CD4+ T cells from PBMCs. Subset: CD45RA+ positively selected. The receptors originated from a man aged 18 to 29 in good health. Some clones in this sample may be carry-over from other donors' samples.

In this sample, this clone turned up once. V is TRBV13 and J is TRBJ1-1; no reliable D call. This CDR3 has 18 amino acids. V was shortened by 6 bases and J by 0 bases, with 23 bases between the two germline ends. The germline V gene has CDR1 PRHDT and CDR2 FYEKMQ (reference sequence). DNA for the CDR3: TGTGCCAGCAGGCGGCGGCCCGATGCCGCGCCCATGAACACTGAAGCTTTCTTT. This encodes CASRRRPDAAPMNTEAFF.

The V and J genes are TRBV5-1 and TRBJ1-1; a possible D gene is TRBD1 (5 bases). The CDR3 contains 14 residues. The germline CDR1 and CDR2 sequences are SGHRS and YFSETQ. V gave up 4 bases and J gave up 6 bases, with 16 bases separating them. In DNA, the CDR3 is TGCGCCAGCAGCGGGCAGGGAGGCTGGGCTGAAGCTTTCTTT. Translating it yields CASSGQGGWAEAFF.

This sequence joins TRBV11-3 and TRBJ2-1; perhaps TRBD2 as D (5 bases). The CDR3 contains 16 residues. Trimming left V 0 bases short and J 2 bases short, with 11 bases between. Germline CDR1 is SGHNT and CDR2 is YENEEA. The CDR3 reads CASSLDPPSPYNEQFF. DNA of the CDR3: TGTGCCAGCAGCTTAGATCCCCCTAGCCCCTACAATGAGCAGTTCTTC.

J is TRBJ1-2 and V is TRBV29-1, with D possibly TRBD1 on 6 matching bases. Germline V lookup: CDR1 SQVTM, CDR2 ANQGSEA. Trimming shortened V by 3 bases and J by 5 bases, and 10 bases separated the two germline ends. The CDR3 extends over 12 amino acids. The CDR3 DNA reads as TGCAGCGTTGATTACAGGGAGTATGGCTACACCTTC. It translates to CSVDYREYGYTF.

The chain has TRBV5-1 and TRBJ2-7; TRBD1 matches at 9 bases. Germline V CDR1 and CDR2: SGHRS, YFSETQ. V lost 0 bases to trimming and J lost 4 bases; unmatched junction nucleotides: 5. The CDR3 is made up of 15 amino acids. The DNA of the CDR3 is TGCGCCAGCAGCTTGGGGAGGACAGGGGTGTACGAGCAGTACTTC. It codes for CASSLGRTGVYEQYF.

V and J are TRBV7-3 and TRBJ2-2; D is unresolved. The V gene's germline CDR1 is SGHTA and CDR2 FQGTGA. Trimming shortened V by 1 base and J by 0 bases, and 12 bases separated the two germline ends. The CDR3 is 17 amino acids. The CDR3 loop reads CASSLSGSEPNTGELFF. CDR3 nucleotide sequence: TGTGCCAGCAGCTTAAGTGGCAGCGAACCGAACACCGGGGAGCTGTTTTTT.

The chain joins TRBV6-6 to TRBJ2-7; D is unclear. The CDR3 runs 14 residues. The V gene's germline CDR1 is MNHNY and CDR2 SVGAGI (reference sequence). Trimming stripped 0 bases from V and 2 bases from J, with 8 bases between. In nucleotides, the CDR3 is TGTGCCAGCAGTTACTCCTCCGGGCCCTACGAGCAGTACTTC. Translated: CASSYSSGPYEQYF.

The chain recombines TRBV9 with TRBJ2-1, with 10 bases identical to TRBD1. J lost 6 bases, V lost 3 bases, and 6 bases had no gene match. The CDR3 is 15 residues long. In germline, CDR1 is SGDLS, CDR2 YYNGEE. The CDR3 spells CASSAPGQGSNEQFF. The CDR3 DNA sequence: TGTGCCAGCAGCGCCCCGGGACAGGGGAGCAATGAGCAGTTCTTC.

The CDR3 region has the DNA TGTGCCAGCAGCCAGGCTAGCGGGGAAACCTACGAGCAGTACTTC. It yields the protein CASSQASGETYEQYF. This rearrangement joins TRBV4-2 to TRBJ2-7, with 9 nucleotides matching TRBD2. V lost 3 bases to trimming and J lost 2 bases; unmatched junction nucleotides: 5. There are 15 residues in the CDR3. Germline assignment: CDR1 LGHNA and CDR2 YNFKEQ.

The gene calls are TRBV5-1 and TRBJ2-3, with D possibly being TRBD1 or TRBD2 (5 bases each). Between the trimmed V and J ends, which lost 0 bases and 0 bases, there was a span of 11 bases. CDR1 is SGHRS and CDR2 is YFSETQ in the germline V gene. The CDR3 length is 16 residues. CDR3 nucleotide sequence: TGCGCCAGCAGCTTGGAGACCGGGACCAGCACAGATACGCAGTATTTT. Its protein product is CASSLETGTSTDTQYF.

For this clone: This sample also contains other DNA sequences that code for the same CDR3. J is TRBJ2-7 and V is TRBV30; D unresolved. V shed 2 bases and J shed 4 bases, with 9 bases lying between them. Germline CDR1 reads GTSNPN; CDR2 reads SVGIG (reference sequence). The CDR3 is made up of 12 amino acids. The CDR3 DNA reads TGTGCCTGGAGTCCCGGCCTGTACGAGCAGTACTTC. It is translated as CAWSPGLYEQYF.

CDR3 DNA sequence: TGTGCCAGCAGTTTATTTGGCGGGGGCCGGGGTCCCACTGAAGCTTTCTTT. It translates to CASSLFGGGRGPTEAFF. This chain connects TRBV28 to TRBJ1-1; D is perhaps TRBD1 (6 bases). CDR3 length: 17 residues. Between the trimmed V and J ends, which lost 1 base and 4 bases, there was a span of 19 bases. CDR1 is MDHEN, CDR2 SYDVKM, per germline. Complete variable domain (other parts from reference TRBV28 and TRBJ1-1): DVKVTQSSRYLVKRTGEKVFLECVQDMDHENMFWYRQDPGLGLRLIYFSYDVKMKEKGDIPEGYSVSREKKERFSLILESASTNQTSMYLCASSLFGGGRGPTEAFFGQGTRLTVV.

The chain links TRBV5-1 to TRBJ2-1, with D unresolved. Germline V gives CDR1 SGHRS, CDR2 YFSETQ. This CDR3 spans 14 amino acids. V gave up 0 bases and J gave up 4 bases, with 8 bases separating them. The CDR3 DNA is TGCGCCAGCAGCTTGGAGTGGCAGTACAATGAGCAGTTCTTC. It encodes CASSLEWQYNEQFF. Full variable domain (missing parts from reference TRBV5-1 and TRBJ2-1): KAGVTQTPRYLIKTRGQQVTLSCSPISGHRSVSWYQQTPGQGLQFLFEYFSETQRNKGNFPGRFSGRQFSNSRSEMNVSTLELGDSALYLCASSLEWQYNEQFFGPGTRLTVL.

The V and J genes are TRBV29-1 and TRBJ2-1; D is undetermined. Trimming stripped 7 bases from V and 5 bases from J, with 9 bases between. CDR3 length: 11 amino acids. The germline V gene has CDR1 SQVTM and CDR2 ANQGSEA. CDR3 loop: CSAVGNNEQFF. DNA for the CDR3: TGCAGCGCCGTGGGAAACAATGAGCAGTTCTTC.

This chain joins TRBV7-3 and TRBJ2-3, with D tentatively TRBD2 (5 bases). Trimming removed 8 bases at V and 4 bases at J, with 13 bases between. This CDR3 comprises 13 residues. CDR1 is SGHTA, CDR2 FQGTGA, per germline. CDR3 sequence reads: CASGVRGSDTQYF. CDR3 nucleotide sequence: TGTGCCAGCGGAGTTCGGGGTTCAGATACGCAGTATTTT. The whole variable domain, filled in from reference TRBV7-3 and TRBJ2-3, reads GAGVSQTPSNKVTEKGKYVELRCDPISGHTALYWYRQSLGQGPEFLIYFQGTGAADDSGLPNDRFFAVRPEGSVSTLKIQRTERGDSAVYLCASGVRGSDTQYFGPGTRLTVL.

The chain couples TRBV14 to TRBJ1-1; D is uncertain. V was clipped by 4 bases and J by 8 bases, with 14 bases between them. In germline, CDR1 is SGHDN, CDR2 FVKESK. There are 13 residues in the CDR3. CDR3 residues: CASSRLTAREAFF. The DNA of the CDR3 is TGTGCCAGCAGCCGCTTGACCGCCAGGGAAGCTTTCTTT.

This clone was counted a single time. This chain uses TRBV11-1 with TRBJ2-5; D ambiguous. The DNA end lines up better with TRBJ2-7; the J call may be wrong. Germline CDR1 reads SGHAT; CDR2 reads FQDESV (reference sequence). This CDR3 has 14 amino acids. CDR3 bases: TGTGCCAGCAGCCCTCGGCGATGGGGCTACGAGCAGTACTTC. This translates into CASSPRRWGYEQYF.

V usage is TRBV11-2 and J usage is TRBJ2-7; D may correspond to TRBD1 or TRBD2 (5 bases each). Trimming cost V 1 base and J 2 bases, with 9 bases left between them. Germline CDR1 is SGHAT and CDR2 is FQNNGV. The CDR3 loop spans 14 amino acids. The CDR3 DNA reads as TGTGCCAGCAGCTTAGCGGGGCCAACCTACGAGCAGTACTTC. It codes for CASSLAGPTYEQYF.

This clone was counted once. The same CDR3 can be traced to other DNA sequences in this sample. This chain links TRBV9 with TRBJ1-5; perhaps TRBD1 as D (6 bases). The CDR3 covers 15 residues. Trimming stripped 4 bases from V and 1 base from J, with 12 bases between. The germline V gene has CDR1 SGDLS and CDR2 YYNGEE. The CDR3 loop reads CASSPGGHSNQPQHF. CDR3 nucleotide sequence: TGTGCCAGCAGCCCGGGGGGACACAGCAATCAGCCCCAGCATTTT.

For the CDR3, the DNA is TGTGCCAGTAGTCCATTAACAGGGGATCAGCTCTACGAGCAGTACTTC. Translation: CASSPLTGDQLYEQYF. The V and J genes are TRBV19 and TRBJ2-7; 7 bases line up with TRBD1. The germline V gene encodes CDR1 LNHDA and CDR2 SQIVND (reference sequence). The junction had 13 bases not matched to a gene; V was cut back by 5 bases and J by 3 bases. This CDR3 is built from 16 residues.

This clone was recorded only once. CDR3 region: CASSQDRGQETQYF. Written as DNA, the CDR3 is TGTGCCAGCTCGCAGGACAGGGGGCAAGAGACCCAGTACTTC. V and J are TRBV4-2 and TRBJ2-5; 10 nucleotides agree with TRBD1. This CDR3 region has 14 residues. J lost 2 bases, V lost 8 bases, and 5 bases had no gene match. Germline CDR1 and CDR2: LGHNA and YNFKEQ.

The rearrangement links TRBV7-9 to TRBJ1-1, with 7 positions matching TRBD1. The CDR3 runs 14 residues. The V gene end was trimmed by 5 bases and the J gene end by 7 bases; junction bases not matched to a gene: 10. Germline assignment: CDR1 SEHNR and CDR2 FQNEAQ (reference sequence). CDR3 in DNA: TGTGCCAGCAGCAGACAGGGCCAGGCCGGTGAAGCTTTCTTT. Protein: CASSRQGQAGEAFF.

This chain connects TRBV6-6 to TRBJ1-1; 7 bases map to TRBD1. V lost 4 bases, J lost 10 bases, and 9 bases stayed unmatched. The germline CDR1 and CDR2 sequences are MNHNY and SVGAGI (reference sequence). This CDR3 contains 13 residues. The CDR3 sequence: CASSSGQASGAFF. The CDR3 DNA is TGTGCCAGCAGTTCCGGACAGGCCAGTGGAGCTTTCTTT.

This chain joins TRBV18 and TRBJ2-7, with 8 nucleotides matching TRBD2. V trimming: 5 bases; J trimming: 3 bases; junction bases outside the gene matches: 9. Germline values: CDR1 KGHSH, CDR2 LQKENI. This CDR3 spans 15 amino acids. For the CDR3, the DNA is TGTGCCAGCTCAGGGCCGGGAGGGCCTAGCTACGAGCAGTACTTC. It translates to CASSGPGGPSYEQYF.

The V call is TRBV4-3, the J call TRBJ1-1, with 7 bases aligning to TRBD1. CDR1 and CDR2 from the germline V gene are LGHNA and YSLEER. CDR3 size: 15 residues. V gave up 4 bases and J gave up 4 bases; unmatched junction bases: 9. The CDR3 spells CASSPRDRVFTEAFF. As DNA, the CDR3 is TGCGCCAGCAGCCCCCGAGACAGGGTTTTCACTGAAGCTTTCTTT.

The V gene is TRBV18, the J gene TRBJ2-2, with 11 bases that match TRBD2. V lost 8 bases, J lost 1 base, and 0 bases stayed unmatched. The germline gives CDR1 KGHSH, CDR2 LQKENI. The CDR3 is made up of 14 amino acids. CDR3 sequence (DNA): TGTGCCAGCACTAGCGGGGGGAACACCGGGGAGCTGTTTTTT. Translating gives CASTSGGNTGELFF.

The V gene is TRBV10-1, the J gene TRBJ2-3, with 8 bases lining up with TRBD2. The CDR3 runs 15 residues. Germline CDR1 is WNHNN and CDR2 is SYGVQD (reference sequence). Germline trimming cut 5 bases from V and 1 base from J; bases unmatched to any gene: 5. The CDR3 protein is CASSRGLVRTDTQYF. DNA for the CDR3: TGCGCCAGCAGTCGGGGACTAGTTCGCACAGATACGCAGTATTTT.